The 16 T cell receptor beta chains reported below all come from one sample, sequenced in a study of blood T cell repertoires in COVID-19. Produced via immunoSEQ multiplex PCR; TCRdb's table is partial and in-frame only. The table has 55,000 to 75,000 clones, roughly 82% seen once; the top ten hold approximately 16%. Sequenced input: peripheral blood. Every receptor here comes from a man older than 75 with active COVID-19.

The genes are TRBV29-1 and TRBJ2-7; 7 nucleotides align to TRBD1. In germline, CDR1 is SQVTM, CDR2 ANQGSEA. The ends lost 5 bases at V and 4 bases at J; junction bases unmatched: 5. This CDR3 is 12 amino acids long. DNA of the CDR3: TGCAGCGTTCGGACAGGAATATACGAGCAGTACTTC. It encodes CSVRTGIYEQYF.

The V and J genes are TRBV2 and TRBJ2-2; D uncertain. CDR1 and CDR2 from the germline V gene are SNHLY and FYNNEI. This CDR3 is built from 13 residues. The V end was cut by 8 bases, the J end by 4 bases, with 11 bases between. The CDR3 loop reads CASALDVTGELFF. For the CDR3, the DNA is TGTGCCAGCGCGCTAGATGTCACCGGGGAGCTGTTTTTT.

The chain couples TRBV15 to TRBJ2-1; 10 bases are a match to TRBD2. V shed 6 bases and J 0 bases; nucleotides not matched to a gene: 2. The CDR3 loop spans 15 amino acids. CDR1 and CDR2 from the germline V gene are LNHNV and YYDKDF (reference sequence). The CDR3 bases are TGTGCCACCAGTCGGACTAGCGGCTCCTACAATGAGCAGTTCTTC. Residues: CATSRTSGSYNEQFF.

This clone was observed a single time. This rearrangement joins TRBV7-6 to TRBJ1-1, with D possibly matching TRBD1 (5 bases). V was clipped by 5 bases and J by 4 bases, with 14 bases between them. This CDR3 contains 14 residues. CDR1 is SGHVS, CDR2 FNYEAQ, per germline. CDR3 coding DNA: TGTGCCAGCAGCCCACGACAGAGACTCACTGAAGCTTTCTTT. Translation: CASSPRQRLTEAFF.

The rearrangement links TRBV14 to TRBJ2-2; 8 positions agree with TRBD2. The CDR3 length is 18 residues. V shed 0 bases, J shed 3 bases, and the junction held 9 bases outside the gene matches. Germline-derived CDR1 and CDR2 are SGHDN and FVKESK. For the CDR3, the DNA is TGTGCCAGCAGCCAAGATCTGGGGGAGCGGGGGTACACCGGGGAGCTGTTTTTT. It yields the protein CASSQDLGERGYTGELFF.

The V call is TRBV7-2, the J call TRBJ1-5; D not resolved. In germline, CDR1 is SGHTA, CDR2 FQGNSA. Trimming removed 2 bases from V and 6 bases from J, with 11 bases in between. The CDR3 totals 14 residues. CDR3 loop: CASSLYTERQPQHF. CDR3 DNA sequence: TGTGCCAGCAGCTTATACACTGAGCGTCAGCCCCAGCATTTT.

The CDR3 coding sequence is TGTGCCAGCATGATGGGGACAGGGTTTGATGGCTACACCTTC. The encoded protein is CASMMGTGFDGYTF. The chain couples TRBV6-5 to TRBJ1-2; 9 bases fit TRBD1. The CDR3 has 14 amino acids. Losses at the gene ends were 7 bases for V and 6 bases for J; bases not matched to a gene: 9. Germline CDR1 and CDR2: MNHEY and SVGAGI.

The CDR3 coding sequence is TGTGCCAGCAGCACCGGGACTAGCGGGACGAATGAGCAGTTCTTC. Translated, it gives CASSTGTSGTNEQFF. V gene TRBV5-4 combines with J gene TRBJ2-1, with 13 bases that match TRBD2. Germline V CDR1 and CDR2: SGHNT, YYREEE (reference sequence). The trim removed 4 bases at V and 7 bases at J, leaving 5 bases unmatched. The CDR3 totals 15 residues.

This rearrangement joins TRBV28 to TRBJ1-1; TRBD1 aligns across 7 bases. J was trimmed by 9 bases and V by 6 bases; bases with no gene match: 13. The germline V gene has CDR1 MDHEN and CDR2 SYDVKM. This CDR3 is 14 amino acids long. CDR3 nucleotide sequence: TGTGCCAGCAGCCCCCCCTACAGGGGAGCTAAAGCTTTCTTT. Its translation is CASSPPYRGAKAFF.

The J gene is TRBJ1-3, the V gene TRBV5-1; TRBD1 matches 12 bases. The CDR3 extends over 16 amino acids. The germline V gene encodes CDR1 SGHRS and CDR2 YFSETQ. V lost 4 bases, J lost 1 base, and 3 bases stayed unmatched. The CDR3 DNA is TGCGCCAGCAGCGGGACAGGGGGCGGATCTGGAAACACCATATATTTT. Translation gives CASSGTGGGSGNTIYF.

The chain links TRBV5-1 to TRBJ2-1, with 12 positions matching TRBD2. Trimming cost V 4 bases and J 7 bases; bases outside gene matches: 9. Germline CDR1 and CDR2: SGHRS and YFSETQ. This CDR3 comprises 16 residues. CDR3 region: CASSPLAGGPGNEQFF. CDR3 sequence (DNA): TGCGCCAGCAGCCCCCTAGCGGGGGGGCCTGGGAATGAGCAGTTCTTC.

CDR3 protein: CASSEGGQKNQPQHF. In DNA form, the CDR3 reads TGTGCCAGCAGTGAAGGTGGACAGAAGAATCAGCCCCAGCATTTT. The chain combines TRBV6-1 with TRBJ1-5, with a tentative D call TRBD1 (6 bases). The CDR3 sequence is 15 residues long. Trimming stripped 1 base from V and 4 bases from J, with 11 bases between. CDR1 is MNHNS and CDR2 is SASEGT in the germline V gene.

This clone was detected a few times. The rearrangement joins TRBV7-9 to TRBJ2-3; D perhaps matches TRBD2 (6 bases). With 4 bases removed from V and 1 base from J, the gap between germline ends came to 15 bases. CDR1 is SEHNR and CDR2 is FQNEAQ in the germline V gene (reference sequence). The CDR3 length is 16 residues. CDR3 residues: CASSSGLSDRTDTQYF. The CDR3 region has the DNA TGTGCCAGCAGCTCGGGACTTTCCGATCGCACAGATACGCAGTATTTT.

The rearrangement uses TRBV24-1 and TRBJ2-3; 7 bases fit TRBD2. CDR3 length: 16 residues. Germline V gene sequence: CDR1 KGHDR, CDR2 SFDVKD. V trimming: 5 bases; J trimming: 3 bases; junction bases outside the gene matches: 10. The DNA of the CDR3 is TGTGCCACCAGTGTCAGGGAGGGGCTTCGAACAGATACGCAGTATTTT. Translated: CATSVREGLRTDTQYF.

The rearrangement uses TRBV5-4 and TRBJ2-2; D perhaps matches TRBD2 (6 bases). V lost 2 bases and J 6 bases, leaving 14 bases between the germline ends. The length of the CDR3 is 15 residues. Germline V gene lookup returns CDR1 SGHNT and CDR2 YYREEE (reference sequence). The CDR3 DNA follows: TGTGCCAGCAGCTTATCCCAGGGACTCCCCGGGGAGCTGTTTTTT. This gives the protein CASSLSQGLPGELFF.

A few counts support this clone. The V call is TRBV2, the J call TRBJ2-1, with 9 bases identical to TRBD1. The V gene end was trimmed by 7 bases and the J gene end by 6 bases; junction bases not matched to a gene: 4. This CDR3 region has 13 residues. CDR1 and CDR2 (germline): SNHLY, FYNNEI. Here the CDR3 reads CASNLQGANEQFF. As DNA, the CDR3 is TGTGCCAGCAACCTACAGGGGGCCAATGAGCAGTTCTTC.